One sample yielded the 12 T cell receptor beta chains listed below, sequenced in a study of T cell clonality in common variable immunodeficiency. Profiled with immunoSEQ multiplex PCR; TCRdb holds only in-frame clones, not every one. The repertoire consists of 75,000 to 85,000 clones, none detected only once. Sequenced sample: peripheral blood mononuclear cells. The receptors come from a person between 18 and 75 years old in good health.

There are many counts of this clone. The observed sequence ends 3 residues before the CDR3 terminus, with the missing tail filled in from the germline J gene. The V and J genes are TRBV19 and TRBJ1-2; D call uncertain. CDR1 LNHDA and CDR2 SQIVND come from the germline V gene (reference sequence). The CDR3 is made up of 13 amino acids. The CDR3 region is CASSMGRVEGYTF. The covered CDR3 bases are TGTGCCAGTAGTATGGGTAGGGTAGAAGGC.

This clone was detected many times. Read coverage stops 3 residues before the CDR3 terminus; the germline J gene supplies the remainder. This chain connects TRBV5-1 to TRBJ1-2, with 7 bases aligning to TRBD1. The CDR3 is made up of 16 amino acids. Germline V gene lookup returns CDR1 SGHRS and CDR2 YFSETQ. Trimming cost V 3 bases and J 2 bases; bases outside gene matches: 10. The CDR3 sequence: CASSWGTGQKNYGYTF. CDR3 DNA (partial): TGCGCCAGCAGCTGGGGGACGGGACAGAAAAACTATGGC.

Ten or more counts support this clone. The read ends 3 residues before the CDR3 terminus; that terminus is restored from the germline J gene. J is TRBJ2-1 and V is TRBV7-6; D is unclear. The germline CDR1 and CDR2 sequences are SGHVS and FNYEAQ. The CDR3 length is 13 residues. Deletions cut 3 bases from V and 6 bases from J, with 9 bases between. The CDR3 sequence is CASSLGSLNEQFF. The part of the CDR3 DNA that was read is TGTGCCAGCAGCTTGGGCAGTCTCAATGAG. Full variable domain (rest looked up from reference TRBV7-6 and TRBJ2-1): GAGVSQSPRYKVTKRGQDVALRCDPISGHVSLYWYRQALGQGPEFLTYFNYEAQQDKSGLPNDRFSAERPEGSISTLTIQRTEQRDSAMYRCASSLGSLNEQFFGPGTRLTVL.

The table lists this clone with many counts. The CDR3 end falls 3 residues outside the read, so it is completed with the germline J gene. The chain combines TRBV5-1 with TRBJ1-1, with D perhaps matching TRBD1 (6 bases). The CDR3 contains 14 residues. Germline assignment: CDR1 SGHRS and CDR2 YFSETQ. The CDR3 protein is CASSFRAGEEVAFF. CDR3 DNA, as far as it was read: TGCGCCAGCAGCTTTCGGGCAGGGGAAGAGGTG.

This clone was picked up many times. The CDR3 loop is CSARVRTGDYGYTF. The CDR3 DNA, read in part, is TGCAGTGCTAGAGTGCGGACAGGAGACTATGGC. This sequence joins TRBV20-1 and TRBJ1-2; 7 nucleotides match TRBD1. Read coverage stops 3 residues before the CDR3 terminus; the germline J gene supplies the remainder. The CDR3 covers 14 residues. The germline V gene encodes CDR1 DFQATT and CDR2 SNEGSKA (reference sequence). After removal of 1 base from V and 3 bases from J, the junction contained 5 bases not matched to a gene.

This clone was observed many times. The observed sequence ends 3 residues before the CDR3 terminus, with the missing tail filled in from the germline J gene. This chain connects TRBV20-1 to TRBJ2-2, with 8 bases that match TRBD1. The CDR3 runs to 14 residues. CDR1 and CDR2 (germline): DFQATT, SNEGSKA (reference sequence). The junction had 7 bases not matched to a gene; V was cut back by 6 bases and J by 4 bases. The CDR3 sequence is CSAEDRGPTGELFF. CDR3 DNA (partial): TGCAGTGCAGAAGACAGGGGACCCACCGGGGAG.

This clone was found many times. The sequence runs out 3 residues before the end of the CDR3; the remainder is reconstructed from the germline J gene. This chain joins TRBV19 and TRBJ1-4; the match to TRBD1 covers 8 bases. Per the germline V gene, CDR1 is LNHDA and CDR2 is SQIVND (reference sequence). The CDR3 runs 15 residues. V dropped 8 bases and J dropped 7; count of bases not matched to a gene: 12. CDR3 bases read: TGTGCCAGTTGTAAGGACAGGGCGTTCGGTGAAAAA. Translation: CASCKDRAFGEK. The full CDR3 reads CASCKDRAFGEKLFF.

In its sample, this clone was seen many times. The CDR3 goes on 3 residues after the read ends, and that part is filled in from the germline J gene. The chain links TRBV5-1 to TRBJ2-1; TRBD2 aligns across 10 bases. Unmatched junction bases numbered 7, after V lost 4 bases and J lost 6 bases. Germline CDR1 is SGHRS and CDR2 is YFSETQ. The length of the CDR3 is 15 residues. The CDR3 DNA, read in part, is TGCGCCAGCAGCAAGGCTAGCGGGAGTGCCAATGAG. Its translation is CASSKASGSANE. The full-length CDR3 reads as CASSKASGSANEQFF.

This clone was observed at least ten times. Sequencing ends 3 residues short of the CDR3 end; the germline J gene provides the rest. The chain links TRBV19 to TRBJ2-7, with 9 bases aligning to TRBD1. The CDR3 length is 14 residues. CDR1 is LNHDA, CDR2 SQIVND, per germline (reference sequence). The V segment lost 4 bases and the J segment 6 bases; nucleotides outside the gene matches: 7. Partial CDR3 DNA: TGTGCCAGTAGTAATTACAGGGGGCTGGGCGAG. It encodes CASSNYRGLGE. The whole CDR3 reads CASSNYRGLGEQYF.

The table lists this clone with many counts. Germline and junction disagree at one end, which may indicate a read error. Read sequence stops 3 residues before the CDR3 end, and the germline J gene provides the missing end. The chain recombines TRBV7-3 with TRBJ1-1, with a tentative D call TRBD1 (5 bases). This CDR3 contains 15 residues. Germline-derived CDR1 and CDR2 are SGHTA and FQGTGA. Partial CDR3 DNA: TGTGTCAGCACCTCAAACGGGGGGGGTAGCACTGAA. This codes for CVSTSNGGGSTE. The full CDR3 protein reads CVSTSNGGGSTEAFF.

There are many counts of this clone. Mismatch with germline at one junction end may stem from a read error. The CDR3 goes on 3 residues after the read ends, and that part is filled in from the germline J gene. V and J are TRBV7-7 and TRBJ2-1; the match to TRBD1 covers 7 bases. This CDR3 region has 15 residues. Germline CDR1 SSHAT, CDR2 FNYEAQ (reference sequence). The sequenced part of the CDR3 DNA is TGTGCTAGCAGCACTGACAGGGTGGCAATTTCTGAG. It specifies CASSTDRVAISE. The CDR3, in full, reads CASSTDRVAISEQFF. Using reference TRBV7-7 and TRBJ2-1 for the parts outside the CDR3, the full variable domain is GAGVSQSPRYKVTKRGQDVTLRCDPISSHATLYWYQQALGQGPEFLTYFNYEAQPDKSGLPSDRFSAERPEGSISTLTIQRTEQRDSAMYRCASSTDRVAISEQFFGPGTRLTVL.

This clone was seen many times. Coverage ceases 3 residues before the CDR3 finishes, and the germline J gene fills in the end. The chain employs TRBV6-2 or TRBV6-3 and TRBJ2-4; a weak D match, TRBD1 (5 bases). V gave up 7 bases and J gave up 4 bases, with 17 bases separating them. The germline V gene encodes CDR1 MNHEY and CDR2 SVGEGT. The CDR3 totals 15 residues. CDR3 residues: CASTIGHPAKNIQYF. CDR3 bases read: TGTGCCAGCACCATCGGACACCCGGCAAAAAACATT.